The following is a T cell receptor beta chain sequence with its context. The data belong to a study of PD-L1 blockade in urothelial cancer. Trimming removed 2 bases from V and 5 bases from J, with 16 bases in between. This CDR3 has 16 residues. From germline, CDR1 is MDHEN and CDR2 SYDVKM. Assay used: immunoSEQ multiplex PCR; TCRdb lists only in-frame clones, some missing. Among fewer than 45,000 clones listed, about four fifths were seen once. This receptor was identified in a man aged 60 to 75 with urothelial cancer. Here the sequenced sample was PBMCs, taken around atezolizumab (anti-PD-L1) treatment. J is TRBJ2-1 and V is TRBV28; D may be TRBD1 (7 bases). As DNA, the CDR3 is TGTGCCAGCAGTTTAGCGGGACAGCTTTCCCACAATGAGCAGTTCTTC. Protein sequence: CASSLAGQLSHNEQFF.